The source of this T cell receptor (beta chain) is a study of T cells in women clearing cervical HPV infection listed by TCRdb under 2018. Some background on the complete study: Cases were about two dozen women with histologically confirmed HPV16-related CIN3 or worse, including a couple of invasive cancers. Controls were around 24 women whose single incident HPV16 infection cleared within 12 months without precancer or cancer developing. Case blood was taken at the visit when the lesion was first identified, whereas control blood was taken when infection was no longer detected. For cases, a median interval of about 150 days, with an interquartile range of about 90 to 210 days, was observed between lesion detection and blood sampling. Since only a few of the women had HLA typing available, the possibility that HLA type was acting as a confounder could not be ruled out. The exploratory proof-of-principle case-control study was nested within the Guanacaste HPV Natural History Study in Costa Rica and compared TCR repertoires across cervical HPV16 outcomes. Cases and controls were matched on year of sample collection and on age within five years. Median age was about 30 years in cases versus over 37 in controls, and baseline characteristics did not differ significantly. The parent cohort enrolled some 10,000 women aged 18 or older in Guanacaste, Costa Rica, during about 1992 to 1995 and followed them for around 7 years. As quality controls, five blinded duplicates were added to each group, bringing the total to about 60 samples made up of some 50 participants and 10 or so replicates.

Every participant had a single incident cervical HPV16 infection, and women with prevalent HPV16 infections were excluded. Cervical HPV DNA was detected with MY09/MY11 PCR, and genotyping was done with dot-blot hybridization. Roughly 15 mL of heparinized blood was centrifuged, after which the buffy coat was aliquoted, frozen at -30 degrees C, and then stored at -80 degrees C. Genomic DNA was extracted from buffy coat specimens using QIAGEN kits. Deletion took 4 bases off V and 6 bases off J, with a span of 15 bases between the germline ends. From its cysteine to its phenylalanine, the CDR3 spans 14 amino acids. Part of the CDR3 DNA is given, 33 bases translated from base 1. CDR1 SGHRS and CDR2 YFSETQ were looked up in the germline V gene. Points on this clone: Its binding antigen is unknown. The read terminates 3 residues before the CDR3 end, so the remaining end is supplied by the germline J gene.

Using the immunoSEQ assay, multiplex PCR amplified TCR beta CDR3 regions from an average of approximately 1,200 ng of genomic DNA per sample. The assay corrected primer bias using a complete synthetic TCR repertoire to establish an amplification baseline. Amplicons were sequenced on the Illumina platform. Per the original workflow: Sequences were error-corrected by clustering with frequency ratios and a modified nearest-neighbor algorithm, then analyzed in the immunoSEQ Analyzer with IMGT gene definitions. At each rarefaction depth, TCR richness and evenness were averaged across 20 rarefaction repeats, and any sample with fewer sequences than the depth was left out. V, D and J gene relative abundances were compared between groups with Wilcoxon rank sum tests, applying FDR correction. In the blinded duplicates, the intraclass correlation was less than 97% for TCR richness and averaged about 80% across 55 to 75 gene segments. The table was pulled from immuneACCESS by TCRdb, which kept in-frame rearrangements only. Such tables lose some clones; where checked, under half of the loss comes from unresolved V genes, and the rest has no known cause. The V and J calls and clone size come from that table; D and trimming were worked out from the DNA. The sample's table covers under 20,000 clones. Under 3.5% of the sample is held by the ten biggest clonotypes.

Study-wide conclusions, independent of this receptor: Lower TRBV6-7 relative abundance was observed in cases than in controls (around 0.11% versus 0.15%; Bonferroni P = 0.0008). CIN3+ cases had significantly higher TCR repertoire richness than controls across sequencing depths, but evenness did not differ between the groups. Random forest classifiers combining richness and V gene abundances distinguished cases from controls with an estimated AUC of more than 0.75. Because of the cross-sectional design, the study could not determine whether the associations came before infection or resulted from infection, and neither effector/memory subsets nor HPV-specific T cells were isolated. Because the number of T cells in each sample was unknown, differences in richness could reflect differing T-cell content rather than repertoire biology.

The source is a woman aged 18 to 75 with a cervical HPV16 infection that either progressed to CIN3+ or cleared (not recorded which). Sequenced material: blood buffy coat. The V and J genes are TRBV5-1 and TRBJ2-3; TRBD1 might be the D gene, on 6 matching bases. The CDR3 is CASSRTAERDTQYF. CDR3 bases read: TGCGCCAGCAGCAGGACAGCAGAAAGGGATACG.